The 10 T cell receptor beta chains in this list originate from one sample, sequenced in a study of blood T cells in healthy people across ages. A second roughly 6 to 11 cycle PCR used barcoded and J-beta primers. TCRdb re-called the 5' RACE reads through MiXCR, storing one row per CDR3 protein. The sample contains more than 1.4 million distinct CDR3 sequences, roughly 40% of which appear only once. The sample taken for sequencing was blood. These receptors were taken from a woman aged 18-30 years in good health.

The chain uses TRBV10-3 and TRBJ2-7; a possible D gene is TRBD1 (5 bases). Trimming took 0 bases from V and 6 from J, leaving 6 bases between them. Germline assignment: CDR1 ENHRY and CDR2 SYGVKD. This CDR3 is 12 amino acids long. The CDR3 loop reads CAISESTGEQYF. The CDR3 nucleotides are TGTGCCATCAGTGAGTCCACAGGCGAGCAGTACTTC.

This chain uses TRBV20-1 with TRBJ1-5; D is perhaps TRBD1 (5 bases). Trimming removed 5 bases at V and 2 bases at J, with 16 bases between. CDR1 and CDR2 from the germline V gene are DFQATT and SNEGSKA (reference sequence). The CDR3 consists of 15 residues. CDR3 amino acids: CSARAQGIGNQPQHF. The CDR3 DNA sequence: TGCAGTGCTCGAGCCCAGGGTATCGGCAATCAGCCCCAGCATTTT.

This chain links TRBV27 with TRBJ1-2, with D perhaps TRBD1 (6 bases). Germline V CDR1 and CDR2: MNHEY, SMNVEV (reference sequence). This CDR3 spans 12 amino acids. The ends were cut back, 5 bases at V and 8 bases at J, with 12 bases in the middle. CDR3 region: CASSPLGGGYTF. CDR3 in DNA: TGTGCCAGCAGTCCATTAGGGGGGGGCTACACCTTC.

This chain links TRBV4-2 with TRBJ2-7; TRBD2 matches at 7 bases. With 0 bases clipped from V and 7 bases from J, the junction kept 9 bases outside the gene matches. Germline CDR1 and CDR2: LGHNA and YNFKEQ. The CDR3 contains 15 residues. The CDR3 sequence: CASSQEAGVLNEQYF. In nucleotides, the CDR3 is TGTGCCAGCAGCCAAGAGGCGGGAGTATTAAATGAGCAGTACTTC.

A few counts support this clonotype. The chain joins TRBV20-1 to TRBJ1-2; D may be TRBD1 (5 bases). V lost 0 bases and J lost 6, with 11 bases in between. Per germline, CDR1 DFQATT and CDR2 SNEGSKA (reference sequence). The length of the CDR3 is 13 residues. CDR3 coding DNA: TGCAGTGCTAGAGAAATCCCGGGGGATGGCTACACCTTC. It is translated as CSAREIPGDGYTF.

V and J are TRBV7-9 and TRBJ2-7; the D call may be TRBD1 or TRBD2 (5 bases each). CDR1 and CDR2 from the germline V gene are SEHNR and FQNEAQ (reference sequence). This CDR3 is built from 15 residues. The V gene lost 4 bases and the J gene lost 0 bases, with 13 bases spanning the gap. This chain's CDR3 is CASSSRGGYSYEQYF. Written as DNA, the CDR3 is TGTGCCAGCAGCTCGAGGGGCGGGTACTCCTACGAGCAGTACTTC.

This rearrangement joins TRBV6-6 to TRBJ2-4, with D possibly matching TRBD1 (5 bases). The J call may be mistaken, given a closer DNA end match to TRBJ2-7. Per germline, CDR1 MNHNY and CDR2 SVGAGI (reference sequence). This CDR3 is 15 amino acids long. This CDR3 is CASATRQGQSYEQYF. The CDR3 nucleotides read TGTGCCAGCGCAACTCGCCAGGGTCAGTCTTACGAGCAGTACTTC.

The chain links TRBV4-1 to TRBJ2-3; 9 positions match TRBD2. The germline CDR1 and CDR2 sequences are MGHRA and YSYEKL. This CDR3 has 19 amino acids. The junction had 14 bases not matched to a gene; V was cut back by 4 bases and J by 0 bases. CDR3 DNA sequence: TGCGCCAGCAGCCCTTGGGGCGGGAGGGCCTCATCTAGCACAGATACGCAGTATTTT. Protein: CASSPWGGRASSSTDTQYF.

The chain links TRBV11-2 to TRBJ2-3; the D gene could be TRBD1 or TRBD2 (5 bases each). Germline V gene lookup returns CDR1 SGHAT and CDR2 FQNNGV. The length of the CDR3 is 14 residues. V was pared by 0 bases and J by 5 bases, with 9 bases between. The CDR3 nucleotides are TGTGCCAGCAGCTTAGACATTGGGGGAGATACGCAGTATTTT. Translating gives CASSLDIGGDTQYF.

The chain recombines TRBV7-9 with TRBJ2-1; no firm D call. The J call may be faulty, since TRBJ2-7 better matches the DNA end. The CDR3 totals 15 residues. In germline, CDR1 is SEHNR, CDR2 FQNEAQ (reference sequence). DNA of the CDR3: TGTGCCAGCAGCTTATATAGGAGCTCCTACAATGAGCAGTACTTC. Translation gives CASSLYRSSYNEQYF.